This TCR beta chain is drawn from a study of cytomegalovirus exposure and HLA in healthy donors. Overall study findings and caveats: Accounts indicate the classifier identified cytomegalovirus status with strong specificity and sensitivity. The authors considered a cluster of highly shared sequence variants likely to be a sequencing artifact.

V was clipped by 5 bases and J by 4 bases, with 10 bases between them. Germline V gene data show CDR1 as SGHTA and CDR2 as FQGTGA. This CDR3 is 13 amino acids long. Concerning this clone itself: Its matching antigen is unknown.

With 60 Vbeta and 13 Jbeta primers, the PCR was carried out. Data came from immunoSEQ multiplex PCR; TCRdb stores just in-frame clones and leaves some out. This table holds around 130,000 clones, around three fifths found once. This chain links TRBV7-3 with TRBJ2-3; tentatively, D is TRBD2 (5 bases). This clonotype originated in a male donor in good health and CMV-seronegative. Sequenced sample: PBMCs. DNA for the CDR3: TGTGCCAGCAGCGCCGGGATTGCAGATACGCAGTATTTT. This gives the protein CASSAGIADTQYF.